The rows below give T cell receptor beta chains drawn from one sample of a study of blood T cell repertoires in COVID-19. Assay: immunoSEQ multiplex PCR; the TCRdb copy retains only in-frame clones and omits some. The data contain about 72,000 clones, around 83% of them singletons. Sequenced input: peripheral blood. These receptors came from a woman of 80 years or more with active or convalescent COVID-19. CDR3s include the opening cysteine and the closing phenylalanine or tryptophan. A D gene is named only where the DNA matches it firmly. Clone size is given for some rows only: seen once, a few or many times, or a class if the clone is expanded.

j_gene | abundance | d_gene | v_gene | CDR3aa | CDR3nt
TRBJ2-2 | few | - | TRBV4-2 | CASSQKAGDTGELFF | TGTGCCAGCAGCCAAAAAGCAGGGGACACCGGGGAGCTGTTTTTT
TRBJ2-2 | - | - | TRBV19 | CASSISGALDEELFF | TGTGCCAGTAGTATCTCTGGGGCACTCGACGAGGAGCTGTTTTTT
TRBJ2-5 | - | TRBD2 | TRBV2 | CASSPLLAGKETQYF | TGTGCCAGCAGTCCCTTGCTAGCGGGGAAAGAGACCCAGTACTTC
TRBJ1-1 | - | TRBD1 | TRBV5-1 | CASSLGDRDTEAFF | TGCGCCAGCAGCTTGGGGGACAGGGACACTGAAGCTTTCTTT
TRBJ2-7 | - | - | TRBV13 | CASSDAVVYEQYF | TGTGCCAGCAGCGATGCGGTGGTGTACGAGCAGTACTTC
TRBJ1-4 | - | TRBD1 | TRBV10-3 | CAISTTTGEGEKLFF | TGTGCCATCAGTACTACGACAGGGGAAGGTGAAAAACTGTTTTTT
TRBJ2-5 | - | - | TRBV14 | CASSQDRGATYQETQYF | TGTGCCAGCAGCCAAGATCGAGGAGCAACGTACCAAGAGACCCAGTACTTC
TRBJ1-1 | once | - | TRBV7-8 | CASSPPTLTANTEAFF | TGTGCCAGCAGCCCCCCCACCCTGACAGCCAACACTGAAGCTTTCTTT
TRBJ2-1 | few | - | TRBV4-1 | CASNQEGLAGKSEQFF | TGCGCCAGCAATCAAGAGGGTCTTGCGGGGAAGTCTGAGCAGTTCTTC
TRBJ2-1 | - | - | TRBV9 | CASYSSVPRYNEQFF | TGTGCCAGTTACTCTAGTGTCCCTAGGTACAATGAGCAGTTCTTC
TRBJ1-2 | - | - | TRBV9 | CASSVDNRRYGYTF | TGTGCCAGCAGCGTTGACAACAGGCGGTATGGCTACACCTTC
TRBJ1-1 | - | - | TRBV6-5 | CASSQQPSNTEAFF | TGTGCCAGCAGTCAACAGCCCTCTAACACTGAAGCTTTCTTT
TRBJ2-5 | - | - | TRBV7-3 | CASSLMAGAAQETQYF | TGTGCCAGCAGCTTAATGGCGGGGGCCGCACAAGAGACCCAGTACTTC
TRBJ2-1 | - | - | TRBV7-8 | CASSLEQLNNEQFF | TGTGCCAGCAGCTTAGAACAGCTAAACAATGAGCAGTTCTTC
TRBJ1-1 | - | TRBD1 | TRBV28 | CASSLDRENTEAFF | TGTGCCAGCAGTTTAGACAGGGAGAACACTGAAGCTTTCTTT
TRBJ2-1 | - | - | TRBV6-2/TRBV6-3 | CASSYDGGESYNEQFF | TGTGCCAGCAGTTACGATGGAGGGGAGTCCTACAATGAGCAGTTCTTC
TRBJ1-2 | - | TRBD1 | TRBV12-3/TRBV12-4 | CASSSTGDYGYTF | TGTGCCAGCAGTAGCACAGGGGACTATGGCTACACCTTC
TRBJ1-6 | - | - | TRBV7-2 | CASSDPLLRPLHF | TGTGCCAGCAGCGACCCCCTTTTGAGGCCCCTCCACTTT
TRBJ2-3 | - | - | TRBV29-1 | CSVELFRGSTDTQYF | TGCAGCGTTGAATTGTTCAGGGGAAGCACAGATACGCAGTATTTT
TRBJ2-7 | few | TRBD1 | TRBV5-1 | CASSTGDAYEQYF | TGCGCCAGCAGCACAGGGGATGCCTACGAGCAGTACTTC
TRBJ2-1 | - | TRBD2 | TRBV6-2/TRBV6-3 | CASSYESGAPYNEQFF | TGTGCCAGCAGTTACGAGAGCGGGGCTCCCTACAATGAGCAGTTCTTC
TRBJ1-2 | - | TRBD1 | TRBV3-1/TRBV3-2 | CASTPDRVDYGYTF | TGTGCCAGCACCCCCGACAGGGTGGACTATGGCTACACCTTC
TRBJ2-1 | - | - | TRBV7-2 | CASSLDSGAYNEQFF | TGTGCCAGCAGCTTAGATAGCGGTGCTTACAATGAGCAGTTCTTC
TRBJ2-3 | - | TRBD1 | TRBV29-1 | CSGARDRNTDTQYF | TGCAGCGGGGCCCGGGACAGAAACACAGATACGCAGTATTTT
TRBJ2-5 | - | - | TRBV11-2 | CASSLDLLGETQYF | TGTGCCAGCAGCTTAGATCTGCTTGGCGAGACCCAGTACTTC
TRBJ1-2 | - | TRBD1 | TRBV6-2/TRBV6-3 | CASSYFGTATYGYTF | TGTGCCAGCAGTTACTTCGGGACAGCCACATATGGCTACACCTTC
TRBJ2-2 | - | TRBD1 | TRBV27 | CASKDYWDSENTGELFF | TGTGCCAGCAAAGATTACTGGGACAGTGAGAACACCGGGGAGCTGTTTTTT
TRBJ2-1 | - | - | TRBV9 | CASSVVGSSYNEQFF | TGTGCCAGCAGCGTAGTTGGTAGCTCCTACAATGAGCAGTTCTTC
TRBJ2-4 | - | - | TRBV21-1 | CASSKDECSRWNIQYF | TGTGCCAGCAGCAAAGATGAGTGTTCGAGGTGGAACATTCAGTACTTC
TRBJ2-5 | - | - | TRBV7-6 | CASSLVSETQYF | TGTGCCAGCAGCTTAGTTTCGGAGACCCAGTACTTC
TRBJ1-1 | - | - | TRBV5-1 | CASSTGQLNTEAFF | TGCGCCAGCAGCACGGGACAATTGAACACTGAAGCTTTCTTT
TRBJ2-3 | - | - | TRBV4-3 | CASSQDLSTDTQYF | TGCGCCAGCAGCCAAGATCTGAGCACAGATACGCAGTATTTT
TRBJ2-3 | - | TRBD1 | TRBV12-3/TRBV12-4 | CASSPQGANTQYF | TGTGCCAGCAGCCCCCAGGGGGCAAATACGCAGTATTTT
TRBJ1-3 | - | - | TRBV28 | CASSSLGGGPQNTIYF | TGTGCCAGCAGTTCCCTCGGCGGGGGGCCTCAAAACACCATATATTTT
TRBJ1-1 | - | - | TRBV3-1/TRBV3-2 | CASSSQYTEAFF | TGTGCCAGCAGCTCACAGTACACTGAAGCTTTCTTT
TRBJ1-3 | - | - | TRBV11-2 | CASSSGILPSGNTIYF | TGTGCCAGCAGCTCGGGGATACTACCCTCTGGAAACACCATATATTTT
TRBJ2-1 | - | TRBD2 | TRBV7-2 | CASSILAGLSEQFF | TGTGCCAGCAGCATTTTAGCGGGGCTGAGTGAGCAGTTCTTC
TRBJ1-2 | - | TRBD1 | TRBV19 | CASSAATGGVYGYTF | TGTGCCAGTAGTGCAGCTACAGGGGGAGTCTATGGCTACACCTTC
TRBJ2-2 | - | - | TRBV5-1 | CASSLDRVNTGELFF | TGCGCCAGCAGCTTGGACAGGGTGAACACCGGGGAGCTGTTTTTT
TRBJ1-2 | few | - | TRBV28 | CASSFSLGGAGYTF | TGTGCCAGCAGTTTTTCCCTTGGGGGGGCTGGCTACACCTTC
TRBJ1-6 | - | - | TRBV6-6 | CASSYPNSPLHF | TGTGCCAGCAGTTATCCAAATTCACCCCTCCACTTT
TRBJ1-6 | - | - | TRBV9 | CASSAMAGNNSPLHF | TGTGCCAGCAGCGCCATGGCAGGGAATAATTCACCCCTCCACTTT
TRBJ1-1 | - | TRBD1 | TRBV6-6 | CASSRSDREEAFF | TGTGCCAGCAGTCGATCCGACAGGGAAGAAGCTTTCTTT
TRBJ2-7 | - | - | TRBV5-1 | CASSLGTQTYEQYF | TGCGCCAGCAGCTTAGGGACACAAACCTACGAGCAGTACTTC
TRBJ1-5 | - | - | TRBV28 | CASRDTANQPQHF | TGTGCCAGCAGGGACACAGCCAATCAGCCCCAGCATTTT
TRBJ1-4 | - | - | TRBV5-4 | CASSSTVQGEKLFF | TGTGCCAGCAGCTCGACCGTGCAGGGGGAAAAACTGTTTTTT
TRBJ2-1 | few | - | TRBV13 | CASSLVEGPNEQFF | TGTGCCAGCAGCTTAGTGGAGGGGCCCAATGAGCAGTTCTTC
TRBJ2-5 | - | - | TRBV10-3 | CAISRTAQETQYF | TGTGCCATCTCTAGGACAGCACAAGAGACCCAGTACTTC